These 21 T cell receptor beta chains originate from one sample sequenced in a study of blood T cell repertoires in COVID-19. Assay: immunoSEQ multiplex PCR; the TCRdb copy retains only in-frame clones and omits some. The data contain over 70,000 clones, 75% to 85% of them singletons. The material sequenced was peripheral blood. The source is a man between 65 and 79 years old who had recovered from COVID-19.

The V gene is TRBV4-2, the J gene TRBJ2-2, with D possibly TRBD2 on 6 matching bases. Germline V gives CDR1 LGHNA, CDR2 YNFKEQ. V was shortened by 4 bases and J by 4 bases, with 16 bases between the two germline ends. The CDR3 spans 16 residues. Written as DNA, the CDR3 is TGTGCCAGCAGCCCTTCGACCCCCGGGAGCACCGGGGAGCTGTTTTTT. Its translation is CASSPSTPGSTGELFF.

The V and J genes are TRBV18 and TRBJ2-7; tentatively, D is TRBD1 (6 bases). V was cut by 3 bases and J by 0 bases, with 12 bases left in between. Germline CDR1 and CDR2: KGHSH and LQKENI. This CDR3 is built from 15 residues. The CDR3 here is CASSPGQSSSYEQYF. DNA of the CDR3: TGTGCCAGCTCACCTGGACAGAGCAGCTCCTACGAGCAGTACTTC.

The rearrangement links TRBV3-1 (or the pseudogene TRBV3-2) to TRBJ2-5; 9 bases are a match to TRBD2. This CDR3 comprises 16 residues. Germline V lookup: CDR1 LGHDT, CDR2 YNNKEL (reference sequence). V gave up 4 bases and J gave up 1 base; unmatched junction bases: 7. CDR3 sequence reads: CASSPAGLAIQETQYF. DNA for the CDR3: TGTGCCAGCAGCCCTGCGGGACTAGCCATCCAAGAGACCCAGTACTTC.

J is TRBJ2-3 and V is TRBV24-1, with TRBD1 as a possible D gene (6 bases). Trimming took off 6 bases at V and 4 bases at J, with 13 bases between the two ends. The germline gives CDR1 KGHDR, CDR2 SFDVKD. CDR3 length: 14 residues. DNA for the CDR3: TGTGCCACCAGTAACAGGGAGAGCGCAGATACGCAGTATTTT. Translation: CATSNRESADTQYF.

The rearrangement joins TRBV12-3 or TRBV12-4 to TRBJ1-5, with D unresolved. Deletions cut 6 bases from V and 7 bases from J, with 13 bases between. This CDR3 contains 13 residues. The CDR3 sequence: CASSLDYTQPQHF. CDR3 in DNA: TGTGCCAGCAGCCTGGACTATACCCAGCCCCAGCATTTT.

The CDR3 loop reads CASSTDSEQYF. The CDR3 nucleotides are TGTGCCAGTAGTACGGACAGTGAGCAGTACTTC. V is TRBV19 and J is TRBJ2-7, with a weak D call TRBD1 (6 bases). Per the germline V gene, CDR1 is LNHDA and CDR2 is SQIVND (reference sequence). V was clipped by 4 bases and J by 7 bases, with 8 bases between them. The CDR3 is made up of 11 amino acids.

The chain uses TRBV5-1 and TRBJ1-1; tentatively, D is TRBD1 (5 bases). The CDR3 runs 15 residues. Germline-derived CDR1 and CDR2 are SGHRS and YFSETQ. The V gene lost 4 bases and the J gene lost 5 bases, with 18 bases spanning the gap. The CDR3 sequence: CASSKNEGRGTEAFF. The CDR3 region has the DNA TGCGCCAGCAGCAAAAACGAGGGGAGGGGAACTGAAGCTTTCTTT.

This chain links TRBV21-1 with TRBJ1-2. TRBV21-1 is recorded as a pseudogene. The CDR3 runs 16 residues. The CDR3 spells CASSKGAGSTLRGYTF. Here the CDR3 DNA reads TGTGCCAGCAGCAAAGGTGCGGGGTCGACTCTTCGTGGCTACACCTTC.

V and J are TRBV5-1 and TRBJ2-7, with a possible D match to TRBD2 (5 bases). Germline V lookup: CDR1 SGHRS, CDR2 YFSETQ. V was cut by 4 bases and J by 3 bases, with 14 bases left in between. The CDR3 has 14 residues. The CDR3 nucleotides read TGCGCCAGCAGCATGGTGTCGGGGAACTACGAGCAGTACTTC. Residues: CASSMVSGNYEQYF.

This clone was counted a single time. This chain joins TRBV11-2 and TRBJ2-1, with 13 bases identical to TRBD2. V was clipped by 5 bases and J by 6 bases; unmatched bases: 13. The CDR3 length is 18 residues. Germline V gene lookup returns CDR1 SGHAT and CDR2 FQNNGV. CDR3 amino acids: CASSPTALLAGGPNEQFF. In DNA form, the CDR3 reads TGTGCCAGCAGCCCTACTGCCCTACTAGCGGGAGGGCCCAATGAGCAGTTCTTC.

J is TRBJ1-2 and V is TRBV27; a possible D gene is TRBD1 (5 bases). This CDR3 has 15 amino acids. Trimming took off 0 bases at V and 12 bases at J, with 20 bases between the two ends. Germline assignment: CDR1 MNHEY and CDR2 SMNVEV (reference sequence). The CDR3 bases are TGTGCCAGCAGTTTATCAAATGGGGCAGGGATAGCCCACACCTTC. This encodes CASSLSNGAGIAHTF.

This sequence joins TRBV5-1 and TRBJ2-1; 10 nucleotides line up with TRBD2. Trimming cost V 0 bases and J 5 bases; bases outside gene matches: 2. There are 15 residues in the CDR3. The V gene's germline CDR1 is SGHRS and CDR2 YFSETQ. The CDR3 reads CASSLDSGRHNEQFF. CDR3 in DNA: TGCGCCAGCAGCTTGGATAGCGGGAGGCACAATGAGCAGTTCTTC.

The rearrangement joins TRBV7-6 to TRBJ1-4; 10 bases are a match to TRBD1. Trimming cost V 2 bases and J 13 bases; bases outside gene matches: 13. The CDR3 has 16 amino acids. The germline CDR1 and CDR2 sequences are SGHVS and FNYEAQ. DNA of the CDR3: TGTGCCAGCAGCTTATTTTCGGGACAGGGGATAAATCCACTGTTTTTT. Translated: CASSLFSGQGINPLFF.

The genes are TRBV19 and TRBJ2-7; 8 nucleotides agree with TRBD2. Germline V gene sequence: CDR1 LNHDA, CDR2 SQIVND (reference sequence). Unmatched junction bases numbered 8, after V lost 3 bases and J lost 4 bases. The CDR3 has 15 amino acids. CDR3 in amino acids: CASSMASGSSYEQYF. The CDR3 DNA reads TGTGCCAGTAGTATGGCAAGCGGGAGCTCGTACGAGCAGTACTTC.

The CDR3 DNA reads TGTGCCAGCTCCGGGACAGGGGGTTTGGGGGGAAACACCATATATTTT. It yields the protein CASSGTGGLGGNTIYF. This rearrangement joins TRBV6-6 to TRBJ1-3; 11 positions match TRBD1. The V gene end was trimmed by 8 bases and the J gene end by 4 bases; junction bases not matched to a gene: 10. This CDR3 region has 16 residues. Germline V gene lookup returns CDR1 MNHNY and CDR2 SVGAGI (reference sequence).

The chain carries TRBV19 and TRBJ1-5; D gene unclear. The V end was cut by 4 bases, the J end by 7 bases, with 11 bases between. The CDR3 sequence is 13 residues long. Germline V CDR1 and CDR2: LNHDA, SQIVND (reference sequence). The CDR3 DNA sequence: TGTGCCAGTAGTAGGGGAGAGGAACAGCCCCAGCATTTT. It translates to CASSRGEEQPQHF.

The gene calls are TRBV12-5 and TRBJ2-2; D is unclear. The V and J ends lost 3 bases and 0 bases respectively, with 5 bases between them. CDR1 LGHNT and CDR2 FRNRAP come from the germline V gene. The CDR3 totals 14 residues. The CDR3 bases are TGTGCTAGTGGTTTAATATCGAACACCGGGGAGCTGTTTTTT. This sequence encodes CASGLISNTGELFF.

The rearrangement joins TRBV6-2 or TRBV6-3 to TRBJ2-2; weak D call: TRBD1 (5 bases). This CDR3 region has 13 residues. Trimming left V 5 bases short and J 6 bases short, with 10 bases between. CDR1 and CDR2 from the germline V gene are MNHEY and SVGEGT. The chain's CDR3 is CASSTGFAGELFF. The CDR3, as DNA: TGTGCCAGCAGTACAGGATTCGCCGGGGAGCTGTTTTTT.

The rearrangement joins TRBV2 to TRBJ2-3; 7 bases are shared with TRBD1. This CDR3 has 18 residues. V dropped 4 bases and J dropped 4; count of bases not matched to a gene: 17. Per germline, CDR1 SNHLY and CDR2 FYNNEI. DNA for the CDR3: TGTGCCAGCAGTGGGACAGTGGAAGGGGGCAACGTCCCAGATACGCAGTATTTT. It codes for CASSGTVEGGNVPDTQYF. Drawing the rest from reference TRBV2 and TRBJ2-3, the complete variable domain is EPEVTQTPSHQVTQMGQEVILRCVPISNHLYFYWYRQILGQKVEFLVSFYNNEISEKSEIFDDQFSVERPDGSNFTLKIRSTKLEDSAMYFCASSGTVEGGNVPDTQYFGPGTRLTVL.

V gene TRBV19 combines with J gene TRBJ2-7; 11 positions agree with TRBD2. The J segment lost 3 bases and the V segment lost 4 bases, leaving 14 bases of the junction unmatched. Germline CDR1 LNHDA, CDR2 SQIVND (reference sequence). The CDR3 covers 18 residues. As DNA, the CDR3 is TGTGCCAGTAGTAGGCGACTAGCGGGAAGCTCGCACCACTACGAGCAGTACTTC. Amino acid sequence: CASSRRLAGSSHHYEQYF.

The chain couples TRBV5-1 to TRBJ1-4, with 9 positions matching TRBD1. V was clipped by 4 bases and J by 5 bases; unmatched bases: 3. Germline CDR1 is SGHRS and CDR2 is YFSETQ. This CDR3 has 14 amino acids. CDR3 nucleotides: TGCGCCAGCAGCGTAGGACAGGGGAATGAAAAACTGTTTTTT. Translated: CASSVGQGNEKLFF.